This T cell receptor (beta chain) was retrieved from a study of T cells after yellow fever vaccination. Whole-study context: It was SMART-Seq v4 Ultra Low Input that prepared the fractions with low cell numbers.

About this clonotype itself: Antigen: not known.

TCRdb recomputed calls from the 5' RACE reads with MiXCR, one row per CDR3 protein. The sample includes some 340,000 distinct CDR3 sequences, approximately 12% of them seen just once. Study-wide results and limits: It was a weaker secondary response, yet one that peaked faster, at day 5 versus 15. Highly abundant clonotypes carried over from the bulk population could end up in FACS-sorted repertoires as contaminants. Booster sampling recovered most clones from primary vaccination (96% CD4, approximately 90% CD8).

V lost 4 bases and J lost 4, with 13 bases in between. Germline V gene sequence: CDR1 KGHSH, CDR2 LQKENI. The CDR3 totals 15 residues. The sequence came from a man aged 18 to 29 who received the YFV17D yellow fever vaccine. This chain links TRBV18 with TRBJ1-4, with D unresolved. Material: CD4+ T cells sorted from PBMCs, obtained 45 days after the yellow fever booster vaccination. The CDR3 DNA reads TGTGCCAGCTCACGACGGGCCCGGGATAATGAAAAACTGTTTTTT. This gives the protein CASSRRARDNEKLFF.